Shown below are 25 T cell receptor beta chains from a single sample sequenced in a study of T cell changes during pregnancy in multiple sclerosis. Sequenced by immunoSEQ multiplex PCR; TCRdb stores in-frame clones only, minus some. The table shows 35,000 to 45,000 clones, with roughly 90% occurring only once. Specimen: peripheral blood, collected in the second trimester of pregnancy. Receptor source: a female donor in good health, enrolled as a control in a pregnancy study.

The chain uses TRBV29-1 and TRBJ2-1; TRBD1 agrees at 9 bases. This CDR3 is 19 amino acids long. Germline CDR1 reads SQVTM; CDR2 reads ANQGSEA. V trimming: 4 bases; J trimming: 0 bases; junction bases outside the gene matches: 16. CDR3 DNA sequence: TGCAGCGTTGGCTCTGGACAGGGGCTAAGTGTAAACTCCTACAATGAGCAGTTCTTC. It encodes CSVGSGQGLSVNSYNEQFF.

The rearrangement links TRBV10-3 to TRBJ2-3; D ambiguous. V lost 2 bases to trimming and J lost 3 bases, with 6 bases between them. The germline CDR1 and CDR2 sequences are ENHRY and SYGVKD. The CDR3 runs to 13 residues. This CDR3 reads CAISEDSTDTQYF. Written as DNA, the CDR3 is TGTGCCATCAGTGAGGACTCGACAGATACGCAGTATTTT.

The V and J genes are TRBV6-6 and TRBJ2-1, with D perhaps TRBD2 (6 bases). This CDR3 has 12 residues. Trimming took 7 bases from V and 9 from J, leaving 13 bases between them. Germline V gene data show CDR1 as MNHNY and CDR2 as SVGAGI (reference sequence). This CDR3 reads CASTQGGIEQFF. DNA of the CDR3: TGTGCCAGCACCCAGGGAGGCATTGAGCAGTTCTTC.

This chain connects TRBV19 to TRBJ1-5, with a tentative D call TRBD1 (5 bases). Trimming took 3 bases from V and 0 from J, leaving 9 bases between them. Germline CDR1 and CDR2: LNHDA and SQIVND (reference sequence). This CDR3 has 15 amino acids. The CDR3 coding sequence is TGTGCCAGTAGTATCGGGGGGGATAGCAATCAGCCCCAGCATTTT. It yields the protein CASSIGGDSNQPQHF.

Here the CDR3 reads CASKGGGSNTGELFF. CDR3 nucleotides: TGTGCCAGTAAGGGGGGGGGATCGAACACCGGGGAGCTGTTTTTT. This sequence joins TRBV19 and TRBJ2-2, with D tentatively TRBD2 (7 bases). The CDR3 totals 15 residues. Germline V gene sequence: CDR1 LNHDA, CDR2 SQIVND (reference sequence). The V gene lost 7 bases and the J gene lost 0 bases, with 12 bases spanning the gap.

The V gene is TRBV25-1, the J gene TRBJ1-5; D ambiguous. V was shortened by 1 base and J by 4 bases, with 8 bases between the two germline ends. CDR3 length: 14 residues. CDR1 and CDR2 from the germline V gene are MGHDK and SYGVNS. The CDR3, as DNA: TGTGCCAGCAGTGAATGGCCCAGGAATCAGCCCCAGCATTTT. Protein product: CASSEWPRNQPQHF. Drawing the rest from reference TRBV25-1 and TRBJ1-5, the complete variable domain is EADIYQTPRYLVIGTGKKITLECSQTMGHDKMYWYQQDPGMELHLIHYSYGVNSTEKGDLSSESTVSRIRTEHFPLTLESARPSHTSQYLCASSEWPRNQPQHFGDGTRLSIL.

The rearrangement links TRBV5-1 to TRBJ1-2; D uncertain. Trimming cost V 1 base and J 3 bases, with 7 bases left between them. The length of the CDR3 is 13 residues. CDR1 and CDR2 from the germline V gene are SGHRS and YFSETQ. CDR3 protein: CASSLNSHYGYTF. CDR3 nucleotides: TGCGCCAGCAGCTTGAATAGCCACTATGGCTACACCTTC.

The chain combines TRBV6-5 with TRBJ1-2; no clear D. Germline CDR1 MNHEY, CDR2 SVGAGI. There are 13 residues in the CDR3. V shed 2 bases and J shed 5 bases, with 9 bases lying between them. The CDR3, as DNA: TGTGCCAGCAGTTACACTATTGAGTATGGCTACACCTTC. This encodes CASSYTIEYGYTF.

The chain recombines TRBV28 with TRBJ1-5, with D perhaps matching TRBD1 (6 bases). The CDR3 is made up of 14 amino acids. CDR1 and CDR2 from the germline V gene are MDHEN and SYDVKM. Trimming stripped 8 bases from V and 7 bases from J, with 18 bases between. The CDR3, as DNA: TGTGCCAGCGGTCCCCAAACAGGGAGACAGCCCCAGCATTTT. Its protein product is CASGPQTGRQPQHF. The variable domain in full, completed from reference TRBV28 and TRBJ1-5, reads DVKVTQSSRYLVKRTGEKVFLECVQDMDHENMFWYRQDPGLGLRLIYFSYDVKMKEKGDIPEGYSVSREKKERFSLILESASTNQTSMYLCASGPQTGRQPQHFGDGTRLSIL.

The chain joins TRBV7-6 to TRBJ2-1, with 11 bases aligning to TRBD2. CDR3 size: 14 residues. The V gene's germline CDR1 is SGHVS and CDR2 FNYEAQ. With 5 bases clipped from V and 6 bases from J, the junction kept 3 bases outside the gene matches. The CDR3 DNA reads TGTGCCAGCAGCCCCGGGACTAGCGGCAATGAGCAGTTCTTC. Its protein is CASSPGTSGNEQFF. Together with reference TRBV7-6 and TRBJ2-1, the CDR3 gives the full variable domain: GAGVSQSPRYKVTKRGQDVALRCDPISGHVSLYWYRQALGQGPEFLTYFNYEAQQDKSGLPNDRFSAERPEGSISTLTIQRTEQRDSAMYRCASSPGTSGNEQFFGPGTRLTVL.

The chain links TRBV19 to TRBJ2-7; 13 bases match TRBD2. The CDR3 has 15 amino acids. The V gene end was trimmed by 3 bases and the J gene end by 2 bases; junction bases not matched to a gene: 1. Per germline, CDR1 LNHDA and CDR2 SQIVND (reference sequence). The CDR3, as DNA: TGTGCCAGTAGTATTACTAGCGGGAGGGCCTACGAGCAGTACTTC. It codes for CASSITSGRAYEQYF. Filled out from reference TRBV19 and TRBJ2-7, the complete variable domain reads DGGITQSPKYLFRKEGQNVTLSCEQNLNHDAMYWYRQDPGQGLRLIYYSQIVNDFQKGDIAEGYSVSREKKESFPLTVTSAQKNPTAFYLCASSITSGRAYEQYFGPGTRLTVT.

The genes are TRBV27 and TRBJ2-1; perhaps TRBD2 as D (5 bases). Germline V gene data show CDR1 as MNHEY and CDR2 as SMNVEV (reference sequence). V gave up 5 bases and J gave up 1 base, with 15 bases separating them. CDR3 length: 16 residues. The CDR3 nucleotides read TGTGCCAGCAGTCCCCCCAATCCGGGATCCTACAATGAGCAGTTCTTC. It yields the protein CASSPPNPGSYNEQFF.

The rearrangement uses TRBV4-3 and TRBJ2-5; possible D gene TRBD1, 5 bases. Germline V gene lookup returns CDR1 LGHNA and CDR2 YSLEER. The CDR3 is made up of 15 amino acids. Trimming removed 1 base at V and 0 bases at J, with 9 bases between. The CDR3 bases are TGCGCCAGCAGCCAAGGGGGCACGTACCAAGAGACCCAGTACTTC. It is translated as CASSQGGTYQETQYF.

The V gene is TRBV7-9, the J gene TRBJ2-3; TRBD2 aligns across 12 bases. Germline CDR1 and CDR2: SEHNR and FQNEAQ (reference sequence). V lost 2 bases, J lost 3 bases, and 6 bases stayed unmatched. CDR3 size: 17 residues. The CDR3 DNA reads as TGTGCCAGCAGCTTAACACAAGGACTAGCGGGGACAGATACGCAGTATTTT. It yields the protein CASSLTQGLAGTDTQYF. Variable domain in full (rest from reference TRBV7-9 and TRBJ2-3): DTGVSQNPRHKITKRGQNVTFRCDPISEHNRLYWYRQTLGQGPEFLTYFQNEAQLEKSRLLSDRFSAERPKGSFSTLEIQRTEQGDSAMYLCASSLTQGLAGTDTQYFGPGTRLTVL.

The chain joins TRBV9 to TRBJ1-1; D perhaps matches TRBD1 (6 bases). Germline V gene lookup returns CDR1 SGDLS and CDR2 YYNGEE. Trimming shortened V by 3 bases and J by 1 base, and 13 bases separated the two germline ends. The CDR3 is made up of 15 amino acids. The CDR3 coding sequence is TGTGCCAGCAGCGACGAAATGACAGGGAACACTGAAGCTTTCTTT. As protein: CASSDEMTGNTEAFF.

The chain combines TRBV9 with TRBJ2-7, with a weak D call TRBD1 (6 bases). Germline V lookup: CDR1 SGDLS, CDR2 YYNGEE. CDR3 length: 13 amino acids. Trimming took 0 bases from V and 4 from J, leaving 8 bases between them. CDR3 bases: TGTGCCAGCAGCGTAGGGGGGCAGTACGAGCAGTACTTC. Protein product: CASSVGGQYEQYF.

CDR3 protein: CAWSVLMGSSYEQYF. The CDR3 nucleotides are TGTGCCTGGAGTGTACTCATGGGGAGCTCCTACGAGCAGTACTTC. The rearrangement joins TRBV30 to TRBJ2-7; tentatively, D is TRBD2 (5 bases). The ends were cut back, 0 bases at V and 0 bases at J, with 12 bases in the middle. The germline gives CDR1 GTSNPN, CDR2 SVGIG (reference sequence). The CDR3 sequence is 15 residues long.

V usage is TRBV18 and J usage is TRBJ2-4; D may be TRBD1 (6 bases). Trimming shortened V by 3 bases and J by 4 bases, and 10 bases separated the two germline ends. CDR1 and CDR2 from the germline V gene are KGHSH and LQKENI. The CDR3 length is 14 residues. In DNA form, the CDR3 reads TGTGCCAGCTCACCCCGCCAGGGGAAAAACATTCAGTACTTC. It translates to CASSPRQGKNIQYF.

The chain uses TRBV6-5 and TRBJ2-3, with 10 bases fitting TRBD2. The V gene's germline CDR1 is MNHEY and CDR2 SVGAGI. The CDR3 is 15 amino acids. The V segment lost 6 bases and the J segment 2 bases; nucleotides outside the gene matches: 5. In DNA form, the CDR3 reads TGTGCCAGCAGCCTCGGACTAGCGGCCACAGATACGCAGTATTTT. Protein product: CASSLGLAATDTQYF.

This clone has more than one count but fewer than ten. The gene calls are TRBV6-5 and TRBJ2-7; D might be TRBD2 (5 bases). V lost 4 bases and J lost 5, with 12 bases in between. Germline-derived CDR1 and CDR2 are MNHEY and SVGAGI. CDR3 length equals 13 residues. CDR3 in DNA: TGTGCCAGCAGTTGGGCGGGCCCTAACGAGCAGTACTTC. Its protein product is CASSWAGPNEQYF.

This chain uses TRBV7-2 with TRBJ2-3; D perhaps matches TRBD2 (7 bases). The V and J ends lost 7 bases and 0 bases respectively, with 20 bases between them. The CDR3 has 17 amino acids. CDR1 and CDR2 (germline): SGHTA, FQGNSA. The CDR3 loop is CASTIPRGGPSTDTQYF. CDR3 nucleotide sequence: TGTGCCAGCACCATTCCGAGGGGGGGGCCTAGCACAGATACGCAGTATTTT.

The chain recombines TRBV19 with TRBJ1-3; unclear D gene. The CDR3 covers 17 residues. The V and J ends lost 6 bases and 0 bases respectively, with 18 bases between them. The germline gives CDR1 LNHDA, CDR2 SQIVND (reference sequence). The CDR3 loop reads CASSRLLAQSSGNTIYF. For the CDR3, the DNA is TGTGCCAGTAGCCGCTTATTAGCCCAGAGCTCTGGAAACACCATATATTTT.

The chain employs TRBV6-1 and TRBJ2-7; tentatively, D is TRBD2 (5 bases). Germline CDR1 is MNHNS and CDR2 is SASEGT. V was pared by 4 bases and J by 2 bases, with 12 bases between. CDR3 length equals 14 residues. The DNA for the CDR3 is TGTGCCAGCAGTGGAGGGCCGGCAACCTACGAGCAGTACTTC. Translating gives CASSGGPATYEQYF.

The chain carries TRBV6-4 and TRBJ1-2; 7 bases are shared with TRBD1. Unmatched junction bases numbered 4, after V lost 8 bases and J lost 7 bases. Germline V CDR1 and CDR2: MRHNA, SNTAGT. CDR3 size: 11 residues. The CDR3 reads CASSTGAGYTF. The CDR3 nucleotides are TGTGCCAGCTCAACAGGGGCTGGCTACACCTTC.

The chain has TRBV18 and TRBJ2-7; TRBD1 matches at 8 bases. CDR3 length equals 13 residues. Germline V lookup: CDR1 KGHSH, CDR2 LQKENI. The trim removed 3 bases at V and 7 bases at J, leaving 5 bases unmatched. CDR3 sequence: CASSPIRGQEQYF. The CDR3 DNA is TGTGCCAGCTCACCCATCAGGGGGCAGGAGCAGTACTTC.